This TCR beta chain was recorded in a study of cytomegalovirus exposure and HLA in healthy donors. Study conclusions and caveats: Highly shared sequence variants in one cluster were likely a sequencing artifact.

About this clone: Its antigen is as yet unknown.

The study sampled nominally healthy donors, though unrecorded immune exposures were likely. CDR3 length: 16 amino acids. With 3 bases removed from V and 1 base from J, the gap between germline ends came to 13 bases. From germline, CDR1 is LNHDA and CDR2 SQIVND (reference sequence). Both 60 Vbeta primers and 13 Jbeta primers went into the PCR. Measured with immunoSEQ multiplex PCR; TCRdb has only the in-frame clones, and not every one. The table lists approximately 97,000 clones, approximately 87% of them singletons. Sequenced material: PBMCs. J is TRBJ2-4 and V is TRBV19; no clear D gene. The TCR was taken from a man in his forties or fifties in good health and CMV-seronegative. CDR3 DNA sequence: TGTGCCAGTAGTATGGTCGGAGATGCCGCCAAAAACATTCAGTACTTC. Amino acids: CASSMVGDAAKNIQYF.